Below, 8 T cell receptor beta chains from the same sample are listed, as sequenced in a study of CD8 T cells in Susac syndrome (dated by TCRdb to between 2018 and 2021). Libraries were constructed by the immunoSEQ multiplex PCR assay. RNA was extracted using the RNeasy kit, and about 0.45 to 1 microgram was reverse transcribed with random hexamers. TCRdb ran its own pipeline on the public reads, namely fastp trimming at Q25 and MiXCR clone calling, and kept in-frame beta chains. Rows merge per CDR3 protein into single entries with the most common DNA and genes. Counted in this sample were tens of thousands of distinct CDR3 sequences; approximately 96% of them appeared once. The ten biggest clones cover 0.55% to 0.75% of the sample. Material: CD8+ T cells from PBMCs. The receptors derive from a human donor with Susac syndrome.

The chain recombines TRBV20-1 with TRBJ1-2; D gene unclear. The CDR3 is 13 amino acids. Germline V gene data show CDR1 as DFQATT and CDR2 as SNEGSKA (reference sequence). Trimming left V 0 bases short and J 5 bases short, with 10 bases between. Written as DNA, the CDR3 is TGCAGTGCTAGAGATCCGGGCAGTTATGGCTACACCTTC. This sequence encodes CSARDPGSYGYTF.

The CDR3: CAWSVLAHEQYF. CDR3 nucleotide sequence: TGTGCCTGGAGTGTACTCGCCCACGAGCAGTACTTC. This rearrangement joins TRBV30 to TRBJ2-7; D remains ambiguous. Trimming removed 0 bases from V and 5 bases from J, with 8 bases in between. From germline, CDR1 is GTSNPN and CDR2 SVGIG (reference sequence). CDR3 length equals 12 residues.

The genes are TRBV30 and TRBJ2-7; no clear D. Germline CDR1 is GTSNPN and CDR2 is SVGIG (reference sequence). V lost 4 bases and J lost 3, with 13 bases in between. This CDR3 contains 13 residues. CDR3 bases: TGTGCCTGGATGAAGGAGTACGGCTACGAGCAGTACTTC. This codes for CAWMKEYGYEQYF.

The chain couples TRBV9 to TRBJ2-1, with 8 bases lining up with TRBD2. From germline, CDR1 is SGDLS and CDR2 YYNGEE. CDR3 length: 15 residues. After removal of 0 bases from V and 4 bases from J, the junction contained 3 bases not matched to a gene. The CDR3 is CASSVAGGGYNEQFF. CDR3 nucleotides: TGTGCCAGCAGCGTAGCCGGCGGGGGGTACAATGAGCAGTTCTTC.

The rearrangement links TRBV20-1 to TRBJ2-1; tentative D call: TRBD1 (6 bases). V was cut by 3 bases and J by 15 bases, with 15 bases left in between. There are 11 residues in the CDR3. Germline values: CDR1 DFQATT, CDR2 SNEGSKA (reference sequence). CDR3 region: CSARSGDGPFF. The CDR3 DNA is TGCAGTGCTAGGTCAGGGGATGGCCCGTTCTTC.

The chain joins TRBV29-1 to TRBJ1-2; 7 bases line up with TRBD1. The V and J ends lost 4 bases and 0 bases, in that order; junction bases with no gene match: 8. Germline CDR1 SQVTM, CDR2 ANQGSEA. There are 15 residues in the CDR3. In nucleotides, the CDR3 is TGCAGCGTTGTCCCGGGACAGATAGCTAACTATGGCTACACCTTC. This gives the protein CSVVPGQIANYGYTF.

CDR3 sequence: CATSDWTGDRYGYTF. The CDR3 nucleotides are TGTGCCACCAGTGATTGGACAGGGGACCGCTATGGCTACACCTTC. J is TRBJ1-2 and V is TRBV24-1, with 9 bases lining up with TRBD1. The CDR3 is 15 residues long. V shed 2 bases and J 4 bases; nucleotides not matched to a gene: 4. Germline V lookup: CDR1 KGHDR, CDR2 SFDVKD.

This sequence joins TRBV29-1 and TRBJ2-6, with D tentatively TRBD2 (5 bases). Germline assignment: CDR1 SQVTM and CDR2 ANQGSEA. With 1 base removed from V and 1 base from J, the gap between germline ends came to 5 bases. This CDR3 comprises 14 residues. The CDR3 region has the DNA TGCAGCGTTGAAGGGGAGTCTGGGGCCAACGTCCTGACTTTC. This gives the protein CSVEGESGANVLTF.